This TCR beta chain stems from a study of monozygotic twins with inflammatory bowel disease. TCRdb reanalyzed the 5' RACE reads, giving one entry per CDR3 protein sequence and no DNA. This sample contains around 100,000 distinct CDR3 sequences. CDR3 length: 12 residues. The clonotype comes from a human donor with ulcerative colitis or Crohn's disease, or a healthy co-twin of an affected twin (not recorded which). The sequenced sample was blood. The chain joins TRBV12-3 or TRBV12-4 to TRBJ1-3. CDR3 in amino acids: CALNGAGNTIYF.